The rows below give T cell receptor beta chains drawn from one sample of a study of cytomegalovirus exposure and HLA in healthy donors. The method was immunoSEQ multiplex PCR; TCRdb's version includes in-frame clones alone and lacks a portion of them. This sample yields approximately 110,000 clones, of which around 70% are seen a single time; 1% to 1.5% belongs to the top ten. The sample taken for sequencing was PBMCs. These receptors were taken from a man between 35 and 55 years old in good health and CMV-seronegative. CDR3s include the opening cysteine and the closing phenylalanine or tryptophan. Fields, in order: J gene, V gene, D gene, clone size, CDR3 protein, CDR3 DNA. D genes are given only for firm matches. Only part of the rows carry a size: once, few, many, or a class if the clone is expanded.

J: TRBJ2-7
V: TRBV2
D: NA
size: NA
CDR3: CASTKNEQYF
DNA: TGTGCCAGCACTAAGAACGAGCAGTACTTC

J: TRBJ1-3
V: TRBV4-1
D: NA
size: NA
CDR3: CASSQLWAGRSGNTIYF
DNA: TGCGCCAGCAGCCAATTGTGGGCGGGTCGCTCTGGAAACACCATATATTTT

J: TRBJ2-1
V: TRBV6-5
D: NA
size: NA
CDR3: CATRGGGSSHEQFF
DNA: TGTGCCACCAGGGGCGGCGGGAGCTCCCATGAGCAGTTCTTC

J: TRBJ2-7
V: TRBV11-3
D: NA
size: once
CDR3: CASSLPGYEQYF
DNA: TGTGCCAGCAGCTTGCCGGGCTACGAGCAGTACTTC

J: TRBJ1-1
V: TRBV5-1
D: TRBD1
size: NA
CDR3: CASSWGTGRENTEAFF
DNA: TGCGCCAGCAGCTGGGGGACAGGGCGTGAGAACACTGAAGCTTTCTTT

J: TRBJ2-2
V: TRBV5-6
D: NA
size: few
CDR3: CASSPTGRTGELFF
DNA: TGTGCCAGCAGCCCGACGGGGAGAACCGGGGAGCTGTTTTTT

J: TRBJ1-5
V: TRBV19
D: TRBD1
size: few
CDR3: CASDRGQHNQPQHF
DNA: TGTGCCAGTGACCGGGGACAGCACAATCAGCCCCAGCATTTT

J: TRBJ1-1
V: TRBV9
D: NA
size: NA
CDR3: CASSPSGGYTEAFF
DNA: TGTGCCAGCAGCCCCTCGGGAGGGTACACTGAAGCTTTCTTT

J: TRBJ1-2
V: TRBV7-9
D: NA
size: NA
CDR3: CASSLVGGDGYTF
DNA: TGTGCCAGCAGCTTAGTGGGCGGGGATGGCTACACCTTC

J: TRBJ2-7
V: TRBV5-6
D: TRBD1
size: few
CDR3: CASSLLRTGGNYEQYF
DNA: TGTGCCAGCAGCTTGTTAAGGACAGGGGGCAACTACGAGCAGTACTTC

J: TRBJ2-1
V: TRBV25-1
D: TRBD2
size: NA
CDR3: CASSELVSGNDNEQFF
DNA: TGTGCCAGCAGTGAATTGGTCAGCGGGAATGACAATGAGCAGTTCTTC

J: TRBJ1-1
V: TRBV5-6
D: NA
size: once
CDR3: CASRIQMTNTEAFF
DNA: TGTGCCAGCCGAATCCAGATGACTAACACTGAAGCTTTCTTT

J: TRBJ2-7
V: TRBV5-1
D: NA
size: NA
CDR3: CASSLRTTNEQYF
DNA: TGCGCCAGCAGCTTGCGAACTACCAACGAGCAGTACTTC

J: TRBJ2-2
V: TRBV5-4
D: TRBD2
size: NA
CDR3: CASSMERGRDGELFF
DNA: TGTGCCAGCAGCATGGAGCGGGGCCGGGACGGGGAGCTGTTTTTT

J: TRBJ2-3
V: TRBV5-1
D: TRBD2
size: NA
CDR3: CASMAGGQTDTQYF
DNA: TGCGCCAGCATGGCGGGAGGGCAGACAGATACGCAGTATTTT

J: TRBJ2-5
V: TRBV11-3
D: NA
size: NA
CDR3: CASRSGAVETQYF
DNA: TGTGCCAGCAGATCAGGGGCTGTGGAGACCCAGTACTTC

J: TRBJ2-2
V: TRBV7-6
D: TRBD2
size: NA
CDR3: CASSLGSGRVRELFF
DNA: TGTGCCAGCAGCTTAGGTAGCGGGAGGGTCCGGGAGCTGTTTTTT

J: TRBJ2-3
V: TRBV9
D: NA
size: NA
CDR3: CASSVVVDSTDTQYF
DNA: TGTGCCAGCAGCGTAGTAGTGGACTCCACAGATACGCAGTATTTT

J: TRBJ1-4
V: TRBV9
D: NA
size: NA
CDR3: CASSPTGTTNEKLFF
DNA: TGTGCCAGCAGCCCAACAGGGACAACTAATGAAAAACTGTTTTTT

J: TRBJ2-1
V: TRBV13
D: NA
size: NA
CDR3: CASSLGQAGPSRNEQFF
DNA: TGTGCCAGCAGCTTAGGCCAGGCGGGACCATCTAGAAATGAGCAGTTCTTC

J: TRBJ2-4
V: TRBV2
D: TRBD1
size: NA
CDR3: CASSFDRGGKNIQYF
DNA: TGTGCCAGCAGTTTCGACAGGGGGGGAAAAAACATTCAGTACTTC

J: TRBJ2-5
V: TRBV7-7
D: TRBD1
size: NA
CDR3: CASSTSGGKETQYF
DNA: TGTGCTAGCAGCACCTCAGGGGGCAAAGAGACCCAGTACTTC

J: TRBJ2-7
V: TRBV7-3
D: NA
size: NA
CDR3: CASSLEAGFYEQYF
DNA: TGTGCCAGCAGCTTAGAGGCAGGGTTCTACGAGCAGTACTTC

J: TRBJ1-3
V: TRBV7-9
D: NA
size: once
CDR3: CASSSYLGSSGNTIYF
DNA: TGTGCCAGCAGCTCCTACCTTGGTAGCTCTGGAAACACCATATATTTT

J: TRBJ2-2
V: TRBV30
D: TRBD2
size: NA
CDR3: CAWTQSGGTGELFF
DNA: TGTGCCTGGACGCAAAGCGGGGGCACCGGGGAGCTGTTTTTT

J: TRBJ2-7
V: TRBV30
D: NA
size: NA
CDR3: CASIDRTSYEQYF
DNA: TGTGCCTCCATCGACAGGACTTCCTACGAGCAGTACTTC

J: TRBJ2-5
V: TRBV7-8
D: TRBD2
size: NA
CDR3: CASSFWTSEETQYF
DNA: TGTGCCAGCAGCTTTTGGACTAGCGAAGAGACCCAGTACTTC

J: TRBJ1-5
V: TRBV29-1
D: NA
size: NA
CDR3: CSVPVGLESGPQHF
DNA: TGCAGCGTTCCCGTGGGCCTTGAGAGTGGTCCCCAGCATTTT

J: TRBJ2-2
V: TRBV5-1
D: NA
size: NA
CDR3: CASSLENTAGFTGELFF
DNA: TGCGCCAGCAGCTTGGAGAATACGGCGGGGTTCACCGGGGAGCTGTTTTTT